This is a list of T cell receptor beta chains from one sample in a study of cytomegalovirus exposure and HLA in healthy donors. Using immunoSEQ multiplex PCR, the repertoire was profiled, and TCRdb retains in-frame clones only, with some absent. The repertoire has more than 95,000 clones, 80% to 90% of them found once; the top ten carry 1.5% to 2%. Source material: PBMCs. The receptor set was obtained from a woman under 30 in good health and CMV-seronegative. Both conserved end residues are part of each CDR3. A D gene is named only where the DNA matches it firmly. Expanded clones are given a class, and other clones once, few, many or no size at all.

D	size	J	length	V	DNA	CDR3
.	.	TRBJ2-7	16	TRBV15	TGTGCCACCAGCAGAGATGGACTTATCGGGAATCGCGAGCAGTACTTC	CATSRDGLIGNREQYF
TRBD2	once	TRBJ2-1	19	TRBV11-2	TGTGCCAGCAGCCGGATACTGGGACTAGCGGGGGGGTATTACAATGAGCAGTTCTTC	CASSRILGLAGGYYNEQFF
.	.	TRBJ1-5	12	TRBV5-6	TGTGCCAGCAGCTCCGAGCTTCAGCCCCAGCATTTT	CASSSELQPQHF
TRBD2	.	TRBJ2-1	16	TRBV5-4	TGTGCCAGCAGCCGGTTAGCGGGGAGCTCCTACAATGAGCAGTTCTTC	CASSRLAGSSYNEQFF
TRBD2	.	TRBJ2-2	15	TRBV5-1	TGCGCCAGCAGCTCACCGGGACTAGTGAGCGGGGAGCTGTTTTTT	CASSSPGLVSGELFF
.	.	TRBJ2-5	15	TRBV7-9	TGTGCCAGCAGCTTATCGGGGGGCTTAGAAGAGACCCAGTACTTC	CASSLSGGLEETQYF
.	.	TRBJ1-2	13	TRBV30	TGTGCCTGGAGTGTACGGGATAACTATGGCTACACCTTC	CAWSVRDNYGYTF
TRBD2	.	TRBJ2-7	15	TRBV5-4	TGTGCCAGCAGCTTGGGGGGGACTAGGTCCTACGAGCAGTACTTC	CASSLGGTRSYEQYF
.	.	TRBJ1-3	16	TRBV7-6	TGTGCCAGCAGCTTAACCGACAGGACCAGGGGAAACACCATATATTTT	CASSLTDRTRGNTIYF
TRBD2	.	TRBJ2-2	14	TRBV4-3	TGCGCCAGCAGCCAAATCGGGGGGACCGGGGAGCTGTTTTTT	CASSQIGGTGELFF
TRBD2	.	TRBJ2-1	15	TRBV7-9	TGTGCCAGCAGCTTAGAGGTAGCGGGAGTCAATGAGCAGTTCTTC	CASSLEVAGVNEQFF
TRBD2	once	TRBJ2-1	15	TRBV6-1	TGTGCCAGCAGTGAAGCTGCTAGCGGGAGCAATGAGCAGTTCTTC	CASSEAASGSNEQFF
.	.	TRBJ1-5	14	TRBV6-5	TGTGCCAGCATGCAACTCAATAGCAATCAGCCCCAGCATTTT	CASMQLNSNQPQHF
.	.	TRBJ1-1	13	TRBV7-9	TGTGCCAGCAGCGGTACTTGGGGAGGTGAAGCTTTCTTT	CASSGTWGGEAFF
.	.	TRBJ2-1	16	TRBV7-3	TGTGCCAGCAGCTTACAACAGCTTAGCTCCTACAATGAGCAGTTCTTC	CASSLQQLSSYNEQFF
.	.	TRBJ1-3	15	TRBV7-9	TGTGCCAGCAGCTTAGAACAGGGCTCTGGAAACACCATATATTTT	CASSLEQGSGNTIYF
.	.	TRBJ2-7	15	TRBV6-5	TGTGCCAGCAGTTACAGGCAGGGAAACCCCTACGAGCAGTACTTC	CASSYRQGNPYEQYF
.	.	TRBJ1-2	15	TRBV29-1	TGCAGCGTTGAAAGCGGGCATTCAGCTAACTATGGCTACACCTTC	CSVESGHSANYGYTF
.	.	TRBJ1-1	15	TRBV7-2	TGTGCCAGCAGCTTAGCTGGGGCGGCGAACACTGAAGCTTTCTTT	CASSLAGAANTEAFF
.	few	TRBJ1-5	14	TRBV28	TGTGCCAGCAGGGACAAGAGACGCAATCAGCCCCAGCATTTT	CASRDKRRNQPQHF
TRBD1	.	TRBJ1-5	15	TRBV28	TGTGCCAGCAGCCAGACAGGGGGCAGCAATCAGCCCCAGCATTTT	CASSQTGGSNQPQHF
TRBD1	.	TRBJ2-2	19	TRBV14	TGTGCCAGCAGCCTAGGGGGACAGGGGAAACTGTGGACCACCGGGGAGCTGTTTTTT	CASSLGGQGKLWTTGELFF
.	.	TRBJ1-4	12	TRBV12-5	TGTGCTAGCGGGGAAGATAATGAAAAACTGTTTTTT	CASGEDNEKLFF
TRBD2	once	TRBJ2-3	16	TRBV13	TGTGCCAGCAGCTTAGGGCTAGCGGGAGTAGCAGATACGCAGTATTTT	CASSLGLAGVADTQYF
TRBD1	once	TRBJ1-4	14	TRBV7-9	TGTGCCAGCAGCTTAGTGCGACAGGGGGAAAAACTGTTTTTT	CASSLVRQGEKLFF
TRBD2	.	TRBJ2-7	15	TRBV7-9	TGTGCCAGCAGCATAGCCGGGACTAGCGTCGGCGAGCAGTACTTC	CASSIAGTSVGEQYF
.	.	TRBJ1-2	14	TRBV5-1	TGCGCCAGCAGCTTGGACTTAGGGGTTTATGGCTACACCTTC	CASSLDLGVYGYTF
.	.	TRBJ1-1	14	TRBV5-1	TGCGCCAGCAGCTTGGGCGGGGGGGCGACTGAAGCTTTCTTT	CASSLGGGATEAFF
.	.	TRBJ2-7	16	TRBV11-2	TGTGCCAGCAGCTTAGTTGGGCGGGGTACTACCTACGAGCAGTACTTC	CASSLVGRGTTYEQYF
.	once	TRBJ2-2	13	TRBV2	TGTGCCAGCAGTAGACTCATCACCGGGGAGCTGTTTTTT	CASSRLITGELFF
.	.	TRBJ2-6	15	TRBV18	TGTGCCAGCTCACCACAGGGGGCTGGGGCCAACGTCCTGACTTTC	CASSPQGAGANVLTF
.	.	TRBJ2-3	14	TRBV19	TGTGCCAGTAGTATCATAGGACAGACAGATACGCAGTATTTT	CASSIIGQTDTQYF
TRBD1	.	TRBJ1-2	16	TRBV5-6	TGTGCCAGCAGCCCCTACGGGACAGGGGGAAACTATGGCTACACCTTC	CASSPYGTGGNYGYTF
TRBD2	.	TRBJ2-1	14	TRBV6-1	TGTGCCAGCCGACTAGCGGGAGCCCGCAATGAGCAGTTCTTC	CASRLAGARNEQFF
.	many	TRBJ2-2	17	TRBV7-9	TGTGCCAGCAGCTTTCCGGCACTAGGGACAAATTACGGGGAGCTGTTTTTT	CASSFPALGTNYGELFF